A selection of T cell receptor beta chains follows, all from one sample in a study of cytomegalovirus exposure and HLA in healthy donors. Measured with immunoSEQ multiplex PCR; TCRdb has only the in-frame clones, and not every one. The table has about 250,000 clones, roughly 87% seen once. What was sequenced was PBMCs. These receptors were taken from a man between 18 and 35 years old in good health and CMV-seropositive. The CDR3 runs from the conserved cysteine through the conserved F or W. The order of the fields is V gene, clone size, J gene, D gene, CDR3 protein, CDR3 DNA. A D gene is named only where the DNA matches it firmly. Size is stated for part of the rows, as once, few or many counts, or as a class when the clone is expanded.

v_call: TRBV28; clone_size: -; j_call: TRBJ1-5; d_call: TRBD1; cdr3_aa: CASRQGQGNQPQHF; cdr3_nt: TGTGCCAGCAGACAAGGACAGGGCAATCAGCCCCAGCATTTT
v_call: TRBV5-1; clone_size: -; j_call: TRBJ2-5; d_call: -; cdr3_aa: CASSRLQGETQYF; cdr3_nt: TGCGCCAGCAGCCGACTCCAAGGCGAGACCCAGTACTTC
v_call: TRBV18; clone_size: -; j_call: TRBJ1-1; d_call: TRBD1; cdr3_aa: CASSRTGPEAFF; cdr3_nt: TGTGCCAGCTCACGGACAGGGCCTGAAGCTTTCTTT
v_call: TRBV5-1; clone_size: -; j_call: TRBJ2-6; d_call: -; cdr3_aa: CASSLVGSSGANVLTF; cdr3_nt: TGCGCCAGCAGCTTGGTAGGCAGCTCTGGGGCCAACGTCCTGACTTTC
v_call: TRBV9; clone_size: -; j_call: TRBJ2-5; d_call: -; cdr3_aa: CASSASTRVETQYF; cdr3_nt: TGTGCCAGCAGCGCGAGTACCAGGGTTGAGACCCAGTACTTC
v_call: TRBV5-1; clone_size: -; j_call: TRBJ1-2; d_call: TRBD1; cdr3_aa: CASSSGTGDYGYTF; cdr3_nt: TGCGCCAGCAGCTCCGGGACAGGGGACTATGGCTACACCTTC
v_call: TRBV6-5; clone_size: -; j_call: TRBJ2-7; d_call: -; cdr3_aa: CASWKGGNEQYF; cdr3_nt: TGTGCCAGCTGGAAAGGGGGAAACGAGCAGTACTTC
v_call: TRBV6-5; clone_size: -; j_call: TRBJ1-1; d_call: -; cdr3_aa: CASSVTGSRAFF; cdr3_nt: TGTGCCAGCAGCGTTACAGGGAGTCGAGCTTTCTTT
v_call: TRBV5-4; clone_size: -; j_call: TRBJ2-5; d_call: -; cdr3_aa: CASSLSGQETQYF; cdr3_nt: TGTGCCAGCAGCTTGAGCGGACAAGAGACCCAGTACTTC
v_call: TRBV27; clone_size: once; j_call: TRBJ2-7; d_call: TRBD1; cdr3_aa: CASSGQGPLYEQYF; cdr3_nt: TGTGCCAGCAGTGGACAGGGTCCCCTCTACGAGCAGTACTTC
v_call: TRBV12-5; clone_size: -; j_call: TRBJ2-2; d_call: -; cdr3_aa: CASGLKNTGELFF; cdr3_nt: TGTGCTAGTGGTTTGAAGAACACCGGGGAGCTGTTTTTT
v_call: TRBV4-3; clone_size: -; j_call: TRBJ1-1; d_call: -; cdr3_aa: CASSLSGNTEAFF; cdr3_nt: TGCGCCAGCAGCCTCTCGGGGAACACTGAAGCTTTCTTT
v_call: TRBV10-3; clone_size: -; j_call: TRBJ2-7; d_call: TRBD1; cdr3_aa: CAISESTGGSYEQYF; cdr3_nt: TGTGCCATCAGTGAGTCGACAGGGGGGAGCTACGAGCAGTACTTC
v_call: TRBV7-2; clone_size: -; j_call: TRBJ2-7; d_call: -; cdr3_aa: CASSLRDLSSYEQYF; cdr3_nt: TGTGCCAGCAGCTTAAGGGACCTGAGCTCCTACGAGCAGTACTTC
v_call: TRBV4-1; clone_size: once; j_call: TRBJ2-7; d_call: TRBD2; cdr3_aa: CASSQESSGPIYEQYF; cdr3_nt: TGCGCCAGCAGCCAAGAATCTAGCGGACCAATATACGAGCAGTACTTC
v_call: TRBV7-6; clone_size: once; j_call: TRBJ1-5; d_call: TRBD1; cdr3_aa: CASSPGTGGNQPQHF; cdr3_nt: TGTGCCAGCAGTCCCGGGACAGGGGGCAATCAGCCCCAGCATTTT
v_call: TRBV6-1; clone_size: -; j_call: TRBJ1-1; d_call: TRBD1; cdr3_aa: CASSVQQGAVAEAFF; cdr3_nt: TGTGCCAGCAGTGTCCAACAGGGGGCGGTGGCTGAAGCTTTCTTT
v_call: TRBV2; clone_size: -; j_call: TRBJ1-4; d_call: -; cdr3_aa: CASTGGPNEKLFF; cdr3_nt: TGTGCCAGCACCGGCGGACCTAATGAAAAACTGTTTTTT
v_call: TRBV7-9; clone_size: few; j_call: TRBJ1-2; d_call: -; cdr3_aa: CASSLHRELGGYTF; cdr3_nt: TGTGCCAGCAGCTTACACCGGGAATTGGGTGGCTACACCTTC
v_call: TRBV10-3; clone_size: -; j_call: TRBJ1-1; d_call: -; cdr3_aa: CAITSGENTEAFF; cdr3_nt: TGTGCCATCACCTCTGGCGAGAACACTGAAGCTTTCTTT
v_call: TRBV2; clone_size: -; j_call: TRBJ1-2; d_call: TRBD1; cdr3_aa: CASSPLQGSYGYTF; cdr3_nt: TGTGCCAGCAGTCCGTTACAGGGGTCCTATGGCTACACCTTC
v_call: TRBV30; clone_size: -; j_call: TRBJ2-1; d_call: -; cdr3_aa: CACPGSYNEQFF; cdr3_nt: TGTGCCTGCCCCGGCTCCTACAATGAGCAGTTCTTC
v_call: TRBV27; clone_size: -; j_call: TRBJ2-3; d_call: TRBD2; cdr3_aa: CASPLRSSSGRERKDTQYF; cdr3_nt: TGTGCCAGCCCCCTTCGGTCCTCTAGCGGGAGAGAACGTAAGGATACGCAGTATTTT
v_call: TRBV29-1; clone_size: -; j_call: TRBJ1-1; d_call: -; cdr3_aa: CSVPNLQGLNTEAFF; cdr3_nt: TGCAGCGTCCCCAATTTACAGGGACTGAACACTGAAGCTTTCTTT
v_call: TRBV7-9; clone_size: -; j_call: TRBJ1-1; d_call: -; cdr3_aa: CASNSLRGGTEAFF; cdr3_nt: TGTGCCAGCAATAGTCTGAGGGGAGGCACTGAAGCTTTCTTT
v_call: TRBV5-4; clone_size: -; j_call: TRBJ1-2; d_call: -; cdr3_aa: CASSRVGQGYGYTF; cdr3_nt: TGTGCCAGCAGCCGGGTGGGACAAGGCTATGGCTACACCTTC
v_call: TRBV4-1; clone_size: -; j_call: TRBJ1-2; d_call: TRBD1; cdr3_aa: CASSHWTGSYGYTF; cdr3_nt: TGCGCCAGCAGCCACTGGACAGGGAGCTATGGCTACACCTTC
v_call: TRBV5-1; clone_size: -; j_call: TRBJ2-7; d_call: -; cdr3_aa: CASSSPNYEQYF; cdr3_nt: TGCGCCAGCAGCTCGCCTAACTACGAGCAGTACTTC